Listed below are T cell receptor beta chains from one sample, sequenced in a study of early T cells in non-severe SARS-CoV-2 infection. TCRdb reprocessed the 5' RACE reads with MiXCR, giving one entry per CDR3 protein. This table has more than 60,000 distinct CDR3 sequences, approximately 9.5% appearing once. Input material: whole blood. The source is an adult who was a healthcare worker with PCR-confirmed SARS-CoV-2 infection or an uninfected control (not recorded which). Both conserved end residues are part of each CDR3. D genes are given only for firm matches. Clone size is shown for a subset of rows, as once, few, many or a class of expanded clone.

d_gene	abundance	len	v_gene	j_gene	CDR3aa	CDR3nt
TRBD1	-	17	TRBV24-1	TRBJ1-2	CATSDQRTGPNNYGYTF	TGTGCCACCAGTGATCAAAGGACAGGGCCAAATAACTATGGCTACACCTTC
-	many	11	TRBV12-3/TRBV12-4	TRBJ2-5	CASSFKETQYF	TGTGCCAGCAGTTTCAAAGAGACCCAGTACTTC
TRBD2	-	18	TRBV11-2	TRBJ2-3	CASSSLGLAGGPTDTQYF	TGTGCCAGCAGCTCATTGGGACTAGCGGGGGGGCCGACAGATACGCAGTATTTT
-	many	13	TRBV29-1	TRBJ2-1	CSVEGGSYNEQFF	TGCAGCGTTGAAGGTGGCAGCTACAATGAGCAGTTCTTC
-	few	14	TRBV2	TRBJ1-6	CASRAHMDSSPLHF	TGTGCCAGCAGGGCCCACATGGATTCTTCACCCCTCCACTTT
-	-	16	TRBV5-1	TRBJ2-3	CASSSSPSYSTDTQYF	TGCGCCAGCAGCTCAAGTCCGTCTTACTCTACCGATACGCAGTATTTT
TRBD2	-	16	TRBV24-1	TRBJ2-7	CATSDSGAGGPYEQYF	TGTGCCACCAGTGATTCCGGAGCGGGAGGCCCCTACGAGCAGTACTTC
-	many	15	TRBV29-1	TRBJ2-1	CSVEGRGDSYNEQFF	TGCAGCGTTGAAGGCAGGGGGGATTCCTACAATGAGCAGTTCTTC
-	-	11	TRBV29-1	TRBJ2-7	CSVRDGGWLYF	TGCAGCGTTAGGGACGGTGGATGGCTGTACTTC
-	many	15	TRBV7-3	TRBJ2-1	CASSLGRGTNDEQFF	TGTGCCAGCAGCTTAGGCAGGGGGACTAACGATGAGCAGTTCTTC
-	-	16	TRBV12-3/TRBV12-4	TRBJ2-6	CASSASGGTGANVLTF	TGTGCCAGCAGCGCGAGTGGGGGTACTGGGGCCAACGTCCTGACTTTC
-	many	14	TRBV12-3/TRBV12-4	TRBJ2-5	CASSLDNFQETQYF	TGTGCCAGCAGCCTGGACAACTTTCAAGAGACCCAGTACTTC
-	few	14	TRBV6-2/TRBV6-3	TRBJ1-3	CASSSGSAGNTIYF	TGTGCCAGCAGCTCCGGCTCGGCGGGAAACACCATATATTTT
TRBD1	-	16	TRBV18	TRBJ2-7	CASSQGWDRQAYEQYF	TGTGCCAGCTCCCAAGGATGGGACAGGCAAGCCTACGAGCAGTACTTC
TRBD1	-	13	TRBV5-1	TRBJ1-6	CASRAGGNSPLHF	TGCGCCAGCAGGGCAGGGGGCAATTCACCCCTCCACTTT
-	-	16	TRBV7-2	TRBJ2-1	CASSQVSSFPYNEQFF	TGTGCCAGCAGCCAAGTATCGTCTTTTCCCTACAATGAGCAGTTCTTC
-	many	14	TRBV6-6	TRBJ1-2	CASNEDGLQAGYTF	TGTGCCAGCAACGAGGACGGTCTACAGGCCGGCTACACCTTC
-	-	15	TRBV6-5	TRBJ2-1	CASKSGRATSNEQFF	TGTGCCAGCAAGAGCGGCAGGGCCACCTCGAATGAGCAGTTCTTC
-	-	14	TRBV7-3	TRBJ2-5	CASSRRPGQETQYF	TGTGCCAGCAGCCGGAGGCCAGGGCAAGAGACCCAGTACTTC
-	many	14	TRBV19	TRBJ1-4	CASRVSRSNEKLFF	TGTGCCAGTAGAGTTTCGAGGAGTAATGAAAAACTGTTTTTT
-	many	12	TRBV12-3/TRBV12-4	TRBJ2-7	CASSQTAYEQYF	TGTGCCAGCAGTCAGACCGCCTACGAGCAGTACTTC
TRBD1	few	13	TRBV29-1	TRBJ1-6	CSAGTGGHSPLHF	TGCAGCGCAGGGACAGGGGGGCATTCACCCCTCCACTTT
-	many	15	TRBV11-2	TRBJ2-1	CASSLVSGAYNEQFF	TGTGCCAGCAGCTTAGTGTCAGGGGCCTACAATGAGCAGTTCTTC
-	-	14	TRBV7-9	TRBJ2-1	CASSHPTREYEQFF	TGTGCCAGCAGCCATCCCACACGGGAATATGAGCAGTTCTTC
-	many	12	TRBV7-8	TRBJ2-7	CASSTSGREQYF	TGTGCCAGCAGCACGAGTGGACGCGAGCAGTACTTC
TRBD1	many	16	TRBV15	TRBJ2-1	CATSRTTGGNNNEQFF	TGTGCCACCAGCAGAACTACAGGGGGGAACAACAATGAGCAGTTCTTC
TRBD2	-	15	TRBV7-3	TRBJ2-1	CASSTTSGTYNEQFF	TGTGCTAGCAGCACGACTAGCGGGACCTACAATGAGCAGTTCTTC
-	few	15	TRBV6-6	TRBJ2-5	CASSSVFGGQETQYF	TGTGCCAGCAGTTCCGTGTTCGGGGGACAAGAGACCCAGTACTTC
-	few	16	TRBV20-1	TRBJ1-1	CSARDRVMGGDTEAFF	TGCAGTGCTAGAGATCGGGTAATGGGGGGGGACACTGAAGCTTTCTTT
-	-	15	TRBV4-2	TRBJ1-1	CASSQDLSAITEAFF	TGTGCCAGCAGCCAAGATCTTTCCGCGATCACTGAAGCTTTCTTT
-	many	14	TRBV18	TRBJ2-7	CASSTTTTGEGTYF	TGTGCCAGCTCAACAACCACCACAGGGGAGGGGACATACTTC
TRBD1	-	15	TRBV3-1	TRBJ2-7	CASSHRDRPSGEQYF	TGTGCCAGCAGCCACCGGGACAGACCCTCGGGGGAGCAGTACTTC
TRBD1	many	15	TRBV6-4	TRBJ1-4	CASSDGTGTNEKLFF	TGTGCCAGCAGTGACGGGACAGGAACTAATGAAAAACTGTTTTTT
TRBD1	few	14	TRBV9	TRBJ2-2	CASTGTGKTGELFF	TGTGCCAGCACCGGGACAGGGAAGACCGGGGAGCTGTTTTTT
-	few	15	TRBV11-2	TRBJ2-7	CASSPPRGRRYEQYF	TGTGCCAGCAGCCCCCCCAGGGGAAGAAGATACGAGCAGTACTTC
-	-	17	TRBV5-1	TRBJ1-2	CASSLAADSWRIYGYTF	TGCGCCAGCAGCTTGGCGGCAGACTCCTGGAGAATCTATGGCTACACCTTC
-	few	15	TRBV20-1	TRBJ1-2	CSARDSQGSPYGYTF	TGCAGTGCTAGAGATTCTCAGGGTTCCCCCTATGGCTACACCTTC
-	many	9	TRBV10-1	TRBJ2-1	CASSAEQFF	TGCGCCAGCAGTGCTGAGCAGTTCTTC
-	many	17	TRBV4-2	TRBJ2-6	CASSQDWQGSGANVLTF	TGTGCCAGCAGCCAAGATTGGCAGGGATCTGGGGCCAACGTCCTGACTTTC
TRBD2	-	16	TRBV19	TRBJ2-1	CASSTPLAGAYNEQFF	TGTGCCAGTAGTACTCCCCTAGCGGGCGCCTACAATGAGCAGTTCTTC
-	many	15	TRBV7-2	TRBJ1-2	CASSLEPANNYGYTF	TGTGCCAGCAGCTTAGAGCCAGCGAATAACTATGGCTACACCTTC
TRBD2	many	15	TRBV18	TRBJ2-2	CASSPGGTNTGELFF	TGTGCCAGCTCACCGGGAGGGACGAACACCGGGGAGCTGTTTTTT